Listed below are T cell receptor beta chains from one sample, sequenced in a study of blood T cell repertoires in COVID-19. Profiling relied on immunoSEQ multiplex PCR, and the TCRdb table lists in-frame clones only, not all of them. The sample lists tens of thousands of clones, about nine tenths seen once, with around 40% in the top ten. Sequenced: peripheral blood. These receptors were obtained from a human donor in a cohort sampled during active COVID-19. CDR3s include the opening cysteine and the closing phenylalanine or tryptophan. The order of the fields is clone size, V gene, J gene, CDR3 protein. A row's size may be missing; if present it is once, few, many or a size class.

clone size: -; V gene: TRBV5-5; J gene: TRBJ1-4; CDR3 protein: CASSFEVVAEKLFF
clone size: -; V gene: TRBV5-5; J gene: TRBJ1-2; CDR3 protein: CASSRSGGDGYTF
clone size: -; V gene: TRBV19; J gene: TRBJ1-1; CDR3 protein: CASSIDRDTEAFF
clone size: -; V gene: TRBV2; J gene: TRBJ1-3; CDR3 protein: CASSELSGLSGNTIYF
clone size: -; V gene: TRBV10-3; J gene: TRBJ1-2; CDR3 protein: CAIRPPGQGHLRF
clone size: once; V gene: TRBV6-2/TRBV6-3; J gene: TRBJ2-7; CDR3 protein: CASSYDPGTSGRGYEQYF
clone size: once; V gene: TRBV20-1; J gene: TRBJ2-5; CDR3 protein: CSASRGQETQYF
clone size: -; V gene: TRBV11-2; J gene: TRBJ1-4; CDR3 protein: CASSWDTTNEKLFF
clone size: -; V gene: TRBV6-5; J gene: TRBJ2-1; CDR3 protein: CASNVDSLGGNEQFF
clone size: -; V gene: TRBV28; J gene: TRBJ2-7; CDR3 protein: CASSSDTNYEQYF
clone size: -; V gene: TRBV14; J gene: TRBJ1-1; CDR3 protein: CASSLAYRNTEAFF
clone size: once; V gene: TRBV7-2; J gene: TRBJ2-7; CDR3 protein: CASSLARGRYEQYF
clone size: -; V gene: TRBV7-3; J gene: TRBJ2-7; CDR3 protein: CASSQLAFGEQYF
clone size: -; V gene: TRBV24-1; J gene: TRBJ2-2; CDR3 protein: CATSARGRTGELFF
clone size: -; V gene: TRBV14; J gene: TRBJ2-7; CDR3 protein: CASSQDGTGPYEQYF